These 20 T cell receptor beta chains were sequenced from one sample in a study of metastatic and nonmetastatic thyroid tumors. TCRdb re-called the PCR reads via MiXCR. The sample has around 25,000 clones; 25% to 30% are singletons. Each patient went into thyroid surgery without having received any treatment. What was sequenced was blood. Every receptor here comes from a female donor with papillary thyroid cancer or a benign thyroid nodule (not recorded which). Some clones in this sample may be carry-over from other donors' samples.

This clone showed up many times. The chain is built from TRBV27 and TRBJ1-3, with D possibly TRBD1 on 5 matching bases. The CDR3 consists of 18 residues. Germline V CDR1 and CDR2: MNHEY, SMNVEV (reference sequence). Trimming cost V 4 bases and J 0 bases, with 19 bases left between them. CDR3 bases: TGTGCCAGCAGTTCCCTTACGTTAGACAGAAGCTCTGGAAACACCATATATTTT. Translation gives CASSSLTLDRSSGNTIYF.

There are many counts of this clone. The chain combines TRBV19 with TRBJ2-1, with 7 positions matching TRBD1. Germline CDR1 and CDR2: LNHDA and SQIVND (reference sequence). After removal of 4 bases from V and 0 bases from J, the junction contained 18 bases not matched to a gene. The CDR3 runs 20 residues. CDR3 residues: CASSTLQIRQGAASYNEQFF. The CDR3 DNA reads TGTGCCAGTAGTACCCTCCAAATCAGACAGGGAGCGGCCTCCTACAATGAGCAGTTCTTC.

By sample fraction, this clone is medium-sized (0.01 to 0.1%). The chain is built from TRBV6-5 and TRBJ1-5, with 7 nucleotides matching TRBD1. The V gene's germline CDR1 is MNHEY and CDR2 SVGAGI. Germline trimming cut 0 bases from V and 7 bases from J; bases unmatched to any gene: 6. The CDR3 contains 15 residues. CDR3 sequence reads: CASSYSTGKLQPQHF. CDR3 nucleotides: TGTGCCAGCAGTTACTCGACAGGGAAGTTGCAGCCCCAGCATTTT.

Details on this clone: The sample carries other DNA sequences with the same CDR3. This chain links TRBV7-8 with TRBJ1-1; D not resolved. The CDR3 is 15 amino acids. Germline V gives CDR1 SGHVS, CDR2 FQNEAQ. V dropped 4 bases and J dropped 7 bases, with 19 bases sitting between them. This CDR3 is CASSSTRETYNEAFF. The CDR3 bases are TGTGCCAGCAGCTCAACAAGGGAGACCTACAATGAAGCTTTCTTT.

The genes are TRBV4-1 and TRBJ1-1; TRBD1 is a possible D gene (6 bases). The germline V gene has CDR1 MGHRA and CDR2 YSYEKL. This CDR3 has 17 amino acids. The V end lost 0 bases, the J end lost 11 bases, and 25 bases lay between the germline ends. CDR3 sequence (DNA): TGCGCCAGCAGCCAAGATCACGCCCTGGACAGTGGTTTGTTGGCTTTCTTT. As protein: CASSQDHALDSGLLAFF.

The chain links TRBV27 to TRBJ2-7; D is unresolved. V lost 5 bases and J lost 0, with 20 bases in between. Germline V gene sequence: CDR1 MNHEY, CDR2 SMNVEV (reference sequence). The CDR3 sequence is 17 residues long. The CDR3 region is CASSRLSPTGSSYEQYF. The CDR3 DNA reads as TGTGCCAGCAGTCGTTTATCCCCGACGGGCAGCTCCTACGAGCAGTACTTC.

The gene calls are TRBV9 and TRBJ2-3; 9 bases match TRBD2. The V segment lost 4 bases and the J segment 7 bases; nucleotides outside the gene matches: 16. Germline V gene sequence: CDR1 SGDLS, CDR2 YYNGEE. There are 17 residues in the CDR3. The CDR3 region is CASSPRGSGSRAYTQYF. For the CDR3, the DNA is TGTGCCAGCAGCCCCCGTGGTAGCGGGAGTAGAGCATATACGCAGTATTTT.

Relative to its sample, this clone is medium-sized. The CDR3 DNA follows: TGTGCCAGCAGTTACGGGGGACAGGGAAACACCATATATTTT. Translating gives CASSYGGQGNTIYF. The chain uses TRBV6-5 and TRBJ1-3, with TRBD1 matching over 7 bases. The germline CDR1 and CDR2 sequences are MNHEY and SVGAGI. This CDR3 is 14 amino acids long. V dropped 2 bases and J dropped 4; count of bases not matched to a gene: 2.

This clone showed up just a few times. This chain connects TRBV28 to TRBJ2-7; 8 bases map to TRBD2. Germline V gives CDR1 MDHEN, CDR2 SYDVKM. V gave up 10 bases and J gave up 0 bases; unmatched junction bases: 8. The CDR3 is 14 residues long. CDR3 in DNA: TGTGCCACCTCGGGCGGGAGGAGCTCCTACGAGCAGTACTTC. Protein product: CATSGGRSSYEQYF.

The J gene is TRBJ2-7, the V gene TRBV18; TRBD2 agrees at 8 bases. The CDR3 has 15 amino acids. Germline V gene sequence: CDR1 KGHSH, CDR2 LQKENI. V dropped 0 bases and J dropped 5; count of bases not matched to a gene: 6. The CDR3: CASSPPGLGVDEQYF. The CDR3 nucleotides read TGTGCCAGCTCACCACCGGGACTAGGTGTCGACGAGCAGTACTTC.

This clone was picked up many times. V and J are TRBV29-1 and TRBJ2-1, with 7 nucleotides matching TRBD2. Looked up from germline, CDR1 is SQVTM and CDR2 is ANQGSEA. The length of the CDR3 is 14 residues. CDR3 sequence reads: CRRPSGGVYNEQFF. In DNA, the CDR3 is TGCAGGAGGCCCTCGGGGGGAGTCTACAATGAGCAGTTCTTC.

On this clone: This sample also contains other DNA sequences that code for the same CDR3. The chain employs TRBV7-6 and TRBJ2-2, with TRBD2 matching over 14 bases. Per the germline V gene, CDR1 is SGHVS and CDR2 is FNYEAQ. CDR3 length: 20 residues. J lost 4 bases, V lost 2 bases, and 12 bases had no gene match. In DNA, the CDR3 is TGTGCCAGCAGCTTACGTGGGCCGGGACTAGCGGGAGTTCGCACCGGGGAGCTGTTTTTT. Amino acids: CASSLRGPGLAGVRTGELFF.

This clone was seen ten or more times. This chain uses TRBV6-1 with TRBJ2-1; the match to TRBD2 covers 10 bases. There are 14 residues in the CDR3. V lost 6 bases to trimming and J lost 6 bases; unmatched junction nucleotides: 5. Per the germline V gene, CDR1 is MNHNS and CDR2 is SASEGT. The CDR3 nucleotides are TGTGCCAGCAGCCCGGGACTAGCGACCAATGAGCAGTTCTTC. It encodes CASSPGLATNEQFF.

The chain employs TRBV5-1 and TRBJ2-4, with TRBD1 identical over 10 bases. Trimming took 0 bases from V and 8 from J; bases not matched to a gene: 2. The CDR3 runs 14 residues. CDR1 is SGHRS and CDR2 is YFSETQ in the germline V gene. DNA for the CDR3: TGCGCCAGCAGCTTGGTGGGGACAGGGGACATTCAGTACTTC. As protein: CASSLVGTGDIQYF.

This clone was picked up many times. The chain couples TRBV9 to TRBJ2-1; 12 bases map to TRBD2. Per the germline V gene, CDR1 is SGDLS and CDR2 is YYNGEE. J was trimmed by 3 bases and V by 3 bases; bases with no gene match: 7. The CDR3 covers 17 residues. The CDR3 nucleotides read TGTGCCAGCAGCGAAACGGGACTAGCGGGTAGCTACAATGAGCAGTTCTTC. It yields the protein CASSETGLAGSYNEQFF.

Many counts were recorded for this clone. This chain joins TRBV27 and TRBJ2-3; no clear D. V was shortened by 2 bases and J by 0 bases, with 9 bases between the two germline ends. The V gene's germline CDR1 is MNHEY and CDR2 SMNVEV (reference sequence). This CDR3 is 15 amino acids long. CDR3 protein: CASSLTASSTDTQYF. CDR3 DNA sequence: TGTGCCAGCAGTTTAACAGCGTCTAGCACAGATACGCAGTATTTT.

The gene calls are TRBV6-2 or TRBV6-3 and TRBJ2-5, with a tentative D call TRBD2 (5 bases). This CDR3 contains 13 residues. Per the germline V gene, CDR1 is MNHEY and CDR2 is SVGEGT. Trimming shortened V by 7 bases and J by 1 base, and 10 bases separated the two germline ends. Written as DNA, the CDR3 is TGTGCCAGCAAGCGGACGCGCCAAGAGACCCAGTACTTC. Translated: CASKRTRQETQYF.

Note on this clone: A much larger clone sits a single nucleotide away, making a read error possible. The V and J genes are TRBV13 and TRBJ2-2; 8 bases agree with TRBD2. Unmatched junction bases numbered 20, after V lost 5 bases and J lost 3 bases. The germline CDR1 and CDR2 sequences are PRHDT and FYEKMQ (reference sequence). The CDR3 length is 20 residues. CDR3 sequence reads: CASSLPDQPAGVDDTGELFF. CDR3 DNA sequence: TGTGCCAGCAGCCTCCCAGACCAACCAGCGGGAGTGGACGACACCGGGGAGCTGTTTTTT.

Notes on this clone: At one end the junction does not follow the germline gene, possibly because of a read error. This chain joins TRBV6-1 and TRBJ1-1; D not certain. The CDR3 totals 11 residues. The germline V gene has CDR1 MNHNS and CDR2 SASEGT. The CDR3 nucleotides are TGTACCAGCAGTCAGCGAACTGAAGCTTTCTTT. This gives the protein CTSSQRTEAFF.

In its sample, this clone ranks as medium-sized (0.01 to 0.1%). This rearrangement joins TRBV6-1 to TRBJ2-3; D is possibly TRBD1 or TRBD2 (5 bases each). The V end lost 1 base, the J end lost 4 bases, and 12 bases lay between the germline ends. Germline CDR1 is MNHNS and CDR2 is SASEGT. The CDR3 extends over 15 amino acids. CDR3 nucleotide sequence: TGTGCCAGCAGTGAAGGTGGGACGCCATCAGATACGCAGTATTTT. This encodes CASSEGGTPSDTQYF.